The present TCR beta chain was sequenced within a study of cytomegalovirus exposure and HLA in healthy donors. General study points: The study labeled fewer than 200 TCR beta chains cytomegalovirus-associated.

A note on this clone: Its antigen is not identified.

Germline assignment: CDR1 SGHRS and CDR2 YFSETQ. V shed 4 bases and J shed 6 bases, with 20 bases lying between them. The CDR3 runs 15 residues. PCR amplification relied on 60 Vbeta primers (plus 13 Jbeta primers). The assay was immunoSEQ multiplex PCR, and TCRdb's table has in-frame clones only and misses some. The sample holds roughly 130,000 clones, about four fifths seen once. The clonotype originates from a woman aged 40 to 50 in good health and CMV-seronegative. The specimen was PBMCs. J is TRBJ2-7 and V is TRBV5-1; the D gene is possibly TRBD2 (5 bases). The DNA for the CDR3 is TGCGCCAGCAGCAGGGAGATGACCGCCCTCACCGAGCAGTACTTC. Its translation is CASSREMTALTEQYF.